Given below is one T cell receptor (beta chain) in context. Its specificity is unknown. These data come from a study of shared clonotypes between healthy human individuals. Broader study findings: In several donors, about 5% of naive CD4 clonotypes appeared in common. Naive subsets generally exceeded memory subsets in estimated richness.

Germline V gene sequence: CDR1 MNHEY, CDR2 SVGAGI. J was trimmed by 6 bases and V by 7 bases; bases with no gene match: 10. The length of the CDR3 is 14 residues. It was 150 to 250 ng DNA, 25,000 to 35,000 T cell genomes, that sorted-subset replicate PCRs used. The assay was immunoSEQ multiplex PCR, and TCRdb's table has in-frame clones only and misses some. The data hold around 1.1 million clones, with 70% to 85% observed a single time. The receptor was derived from a man in his late teens or twenties in good health. Some clones in this sample may be carry-over from other donors' samples. Sequencing was performed on memory CD4+ T cells from PBMCs. Noted subset: CD45RA-negative fraction. The chain is built from TRBV6-5 and TRBJ2-7, with 9 bases identical to TRBD2. The CDR3 coding sequence is TGTGCCAGCAATCCAAGCGGGAGGATGGGCGAGCAGTACTTC. It yields the protein CASNPSGRMGEQYF.